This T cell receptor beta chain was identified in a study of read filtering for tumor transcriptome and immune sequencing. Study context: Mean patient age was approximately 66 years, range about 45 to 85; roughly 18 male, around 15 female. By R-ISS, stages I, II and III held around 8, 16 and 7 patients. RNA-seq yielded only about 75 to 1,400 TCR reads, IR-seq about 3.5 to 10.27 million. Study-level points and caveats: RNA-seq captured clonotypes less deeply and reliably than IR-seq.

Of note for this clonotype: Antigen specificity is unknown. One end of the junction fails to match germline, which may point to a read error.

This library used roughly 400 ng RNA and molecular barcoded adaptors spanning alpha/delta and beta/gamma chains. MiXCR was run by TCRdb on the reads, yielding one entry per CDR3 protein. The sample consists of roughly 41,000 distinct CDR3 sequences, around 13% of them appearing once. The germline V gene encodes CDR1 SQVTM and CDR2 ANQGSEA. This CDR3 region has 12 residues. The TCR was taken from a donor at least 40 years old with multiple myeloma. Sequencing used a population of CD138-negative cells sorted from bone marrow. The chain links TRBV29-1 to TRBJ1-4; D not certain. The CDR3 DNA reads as TGCAGCGTTGGTAGTCTACAAGAAAAACCGTTTTTT. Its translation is CSVGSLQEKPFF.